This entry lists 14 T cell receptor beta chains sequenced from one sample in a study of shared clonotypes between healthy human individuals. Here immunoSEQ multiplex PCR was the method, and the copy in TCRdb shows in-frame clones only, minus some. The data hold approximately 710,000 clones, with around 90% observed a single time. Sequencing input: memory CD8+ T cells from PBMCs. Subset described: CD45RO+ cells pooled with CCR7-negative TemRA cells. Every receptor here comes from a man younger than 35 in good health. Some clones in this sample may be carry-over from other donors' samples.

As concerns this clone: Other DNA variants within this sample encode the same CDR3. V gene TRBV27 combines with J gene TRBJ2-7, with unresolved D. V lost 4 bases and J 3 bases, leaving 7 bases between the germline ends. CDR3 length: 12 residues. Germline V gives CDR1 MNHEY, CDR2 SMNVEV (reference sequence). The CDR3 bases are TGTGCCAGCAGTTCTCTTGACTACGAGCAGTACTTC. Amino acids: CASSSLDYEQYF.

The chain uses TRBV5-1 and TRBJ2-7; D is unresolved. Germline V gene sequence: CDR1 SGHRS, CDR2 YFSETQ. Deletions cut 7 bases from V and 0 bases from J, with 11 bases between. The CDR3 is 13 amino acids. CDR3 loop: CASVGSLSYEQYF. In DNA form, the CDR3 reads TGCGCCAGCGTGGGCAGCCTCTCCTACGAGCAGTACTTC.

The gene calls are TRBV6-1 and TRBJ1-1; D gene uncertain. The CDR3 covers 13 residues. Trimming stripped 2 bases from V and 11 bases from J, with 15 bases between. Germline CDR1 reads MNHNS; CDR2 reads SASEGT. CDR3 DNA sequence: TGTGCCAGCAGTGAAACGGGCCCCTTGGGGGCTTTCTTT. Translated, it gives CASSETGPLGAFF.

CDR3 DNA sequence: TGTGCCAGTAGTATAGCGGACAGTGCTGGAAACACCATATATTTT. Translating gives CASSIADSAGNTIYF. This chain links TRBV19 with TRBJ1-3, with TRBD1 as a possible D gene (6 bases). Germline-derived CDR1 and CDR2 are LNHDA and SQIVND (reference sequence). The CDR3 loop spans 15 amino acids. The V end was cut by 1 base, the J end by 2 bases, with 9 bases between.

V usage is TRBV29-1 and J usage is TRBJ1-4, with TRBD1 identical over 8 bases. The CDR3 runs 16 residues. V shed 4 bases, J shed 12 bases, and the junction held 19 bases outside the gene matches. The germline V gene has CDR1 SQVTM and CDR2 ANQGSEA. Here the CDR3 DNA reads TGCAGCGTTGTCTATGATTCGCAGGGGGCTGCGGGTGAACTGTTTTTT. Translated, it gives CSVVYDSQGAAGELFF.

The DNA for the CDR3 is TGTGCCAGCAGTGAGAGCAGCGGGCTCTCCTACGAGCAGTACTTC. This encodes CASSESSGLSYEQYF. The chain uses TRBV2 and TRBJ2-7; D possibly corresponds to TRBD2 (6 bases). V lost 3 bases and J 0 bases, leaving 12 bases between the germline ends. The CDR3 covers 15 residues. In germline, CDR1 is SNHLY, CDR2 FYNNEI.

The gene calls are TRBV6-5 and TRBJ2-2, with 7 nucleotides matching TRBD1. V lost 4 bases to trimming and J lost 1 base; unmatched junction nucleotides: 3. The CDR3 is 15 amino acids. In germline, CDR1 is MNHEY, CDR2 SVGAGI. The CDR3 sequence: CASSWTGENTGELFF. CDR3 nucleotides: TGTGCCAGCAGTTGGACAGGAGAGAACACCGGGGAGCTGTTTTTT.

J is TRBJ2-7 and V is TRBV29-1; D is tentatively TRBD1 or TRBD2 (5 bases each). The germline V gene encodes CDR1 SQVTM and CDR2 ANQGSEA. The CDR3 totals 15 residues. The V end was cut by 3 bases, the J end by 0 bases, with 15 bases between. The CDR3, as DNA: TGCAGCGTTGAGTCGGCCGGGACGAACTCCTACGAGCAGTACTTC. This sequence encodes CSVESAGTNSYEQYF.

On this clone itself: Different DNA sequences within this sample yield the same CDR3. The CDR3 DNA is TGTGCCAGCAGTTACTCCGAGGGGACGAACACTGAAGCTTTCTTT. Its protein product is CASSYSEGTNTEAFF. V usage is TRBV6-5 and J usage is TRBJ1-1, with D possibly being TRBD1 (5 bases). The CDR3 extends over 15 amino acids. Germline CDR1 is MNHEY and CDR2 is SVGAGI. Between the trimmed V and J ends, which lost 0 bases and 1 base, there was a span of 9 bases.

The chain has TRBV5-1 and TRBJ2-7, with 12 bases fitting TRBD2. The CDR3 has 16 residues. The trim removed 5 bases at V and 6 bases at J, leaving 12 bases unmatched. Germline V gene sequence: CDR1 SGHRS, CDR2 YFSETQ. CDR3 region: CASRGTSGPLRGEQYF. The CDR3, as DNA: TGCGCCAGCAGGGGGACTAGCGGGCCCCTACGAGGCGAGCAGTACTTC.

The chain joins TRBV2 to TRBJ2-3; D is unclear. Germline V gene lookup returns CDR1 SNHLY and CDR2 FYNNEI. The V and J ends lost 1 base and 0 bases respectively, with 8 bases between them. This CDR3 has 15 amino acids. The CDR3 here is CASSEGAGSTDTQYF. In DNA form, the CDR3 reads TGTGCCAGCAGTGAAGGGGCAGGTAGCACAGATACGCAGTATTTT. The whole variable domain, filled in from reference TRBV2 and TRBJ2-3, reads EPEVTQTPSHQVTQMGQEVILRCVPISNHLYFYWYRQILGQKVEFLVSFYNNEISEKSEIFDDQFSVERPDGSNFTLKIRSTKLEDSAMYFCASSEGAGSTDTQYFGPGTRLTVL.

This chain connects TRBV21-1 to TRBJ2-7; the listed D gene, TRBD1, was not tested against the DNA. TRBV21-1 is a documented pseudogene. The CDR3 has 13 amino acids. The DNA of the CDR3 is TGTGCCAGCAGCGAGAGGACAGGGAACGAGCAGTACTTC. It codes for CASSERTGNEQYF.

The chain employs TRBV18 and TRBJ2-3, with 7 bases aligning to TRBD2. The CDR3 spans 15 residues. V shed 6 bases, J shed 4 bases, and the junction held 10 bases outside the gene matches. Germline CDR1 and CDR2: KGHSH and LQKENI. As DNA, the CDR3 is TGTGCCAGCTCCGAGTGGGAGGGCCCTGCAGATACGCAGTATTTT. This sequence encodes CASSEWEGPADTQYF.

The CDR3 DNA reads as TGTGCCAGCAGCGCGGGACTAGGGTTCCATGAGCAGTTCTTC. Amino acids: CASSAGLGFHEQFF. The chain employs TRBV5-5 and TRBJ2-1; 8 bases map to TRBD2. CDR1 and CDR2 from the germline V gene are SGHKS and YYEKEE (reference sequence). The CDR3 spans 14 residues. J lost 8 bases, V lost 4 bases, and 8 bases had no gene match.